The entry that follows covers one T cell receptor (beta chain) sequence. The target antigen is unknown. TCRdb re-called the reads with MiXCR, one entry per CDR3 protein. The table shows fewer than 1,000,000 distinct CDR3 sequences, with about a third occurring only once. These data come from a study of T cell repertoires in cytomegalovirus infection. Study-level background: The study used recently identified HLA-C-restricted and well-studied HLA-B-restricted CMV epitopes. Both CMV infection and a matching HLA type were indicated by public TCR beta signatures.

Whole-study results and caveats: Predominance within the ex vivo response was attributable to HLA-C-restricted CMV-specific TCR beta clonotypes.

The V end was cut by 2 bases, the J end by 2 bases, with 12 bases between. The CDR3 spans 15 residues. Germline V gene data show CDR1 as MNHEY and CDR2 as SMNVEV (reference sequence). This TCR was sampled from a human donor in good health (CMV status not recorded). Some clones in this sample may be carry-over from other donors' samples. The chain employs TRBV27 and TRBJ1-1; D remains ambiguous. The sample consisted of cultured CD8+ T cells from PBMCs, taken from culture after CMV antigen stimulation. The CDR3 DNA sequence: TGTGCCAGCAGTTTAAAGATAGGGATCAACACTGAAGCTTTCTTT. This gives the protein CASSLKIGINTEAFF.